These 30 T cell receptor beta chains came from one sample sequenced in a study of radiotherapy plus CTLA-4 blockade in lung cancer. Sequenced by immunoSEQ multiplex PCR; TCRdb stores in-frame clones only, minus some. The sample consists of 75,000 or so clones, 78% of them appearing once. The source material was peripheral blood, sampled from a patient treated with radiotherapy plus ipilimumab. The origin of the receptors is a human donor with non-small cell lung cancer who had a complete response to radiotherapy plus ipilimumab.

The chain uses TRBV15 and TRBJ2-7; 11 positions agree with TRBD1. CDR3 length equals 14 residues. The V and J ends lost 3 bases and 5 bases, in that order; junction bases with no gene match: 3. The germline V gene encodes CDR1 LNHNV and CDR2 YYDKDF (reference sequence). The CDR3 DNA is TGTGCCACCAGCAGGGACAGGGGGCAAGACGAGCAGTACTTC. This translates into CATSRDRGQDEQYF.

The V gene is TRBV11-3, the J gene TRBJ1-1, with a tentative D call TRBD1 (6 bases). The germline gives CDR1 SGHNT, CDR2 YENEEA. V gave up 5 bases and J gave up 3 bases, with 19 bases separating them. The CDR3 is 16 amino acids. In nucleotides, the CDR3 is TGTGCCAGCAGCGCCGGCGGCGGAGGGGGGGACACTGAAGCTTTCTTT. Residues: CASSAGGGGGDTEAFF.

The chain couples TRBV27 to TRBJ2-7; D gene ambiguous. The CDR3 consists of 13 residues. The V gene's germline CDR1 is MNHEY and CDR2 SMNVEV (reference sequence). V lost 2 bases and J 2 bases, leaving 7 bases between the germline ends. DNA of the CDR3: TGTGCCAGCAGTTTAGGAGTAGCCTACGAGCAGTACTTC. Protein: CASSLGVAYEQYF.

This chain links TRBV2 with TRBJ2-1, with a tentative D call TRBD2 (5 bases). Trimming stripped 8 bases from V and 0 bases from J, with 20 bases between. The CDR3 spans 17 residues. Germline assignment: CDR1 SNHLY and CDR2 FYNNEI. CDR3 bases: TGTGCCAGCCCCTACGGGGAAACGGCGAGCTCCTACAATGAGCAGTTCTTC. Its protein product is CASPYGETASSYNEQFF.

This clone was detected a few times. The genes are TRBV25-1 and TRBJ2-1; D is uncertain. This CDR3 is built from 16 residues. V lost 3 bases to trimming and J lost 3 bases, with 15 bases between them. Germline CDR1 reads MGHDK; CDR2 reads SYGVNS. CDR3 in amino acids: CASSDPFLERYNEQFF. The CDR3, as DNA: TGTGCCAGCAGTGACCCCTTCCTCGAACGCTACAATGAGCAGTTCTTC.

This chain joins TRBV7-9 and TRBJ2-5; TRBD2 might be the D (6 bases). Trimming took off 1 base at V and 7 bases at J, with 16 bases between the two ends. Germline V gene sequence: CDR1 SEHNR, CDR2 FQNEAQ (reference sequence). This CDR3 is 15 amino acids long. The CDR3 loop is CASSLGGSMGGTQYF. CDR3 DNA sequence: TGTGCCAGCAGCTTAGGCGGCAGTATGGGGGGGACCCAGTACTTC.

The CDR3, as DNA: TGTGCCAGCAGCCGTGACTCCAGACCCAGGTCCTACAATGAGCAGTTCTTC. Translation: CASSRDSRPRSYNEQFF. This chain connects TRBV7-9 to TRBJ2-1; D unresolved. Germline V gene lookup returns CDR1 SEHNR and CDR2 FQNEAQ (reference sequence). This CDR3 comprises 17 residues. With 5 bases removed from V and 1 base from J, the gap between germline ends came to 18 bases.

In DNA form, the CDR3 reads TGTGCCAGCAGCCTCGCGGGGCGCGGTGAGCAGTTCTTC. Translated, it gives CASSLAGRGEQFF. This chain connects TRBV27 to TRBJ2-1; D perhaps matches TRBD2 (6 bases). Per germline, CDR1 MNHEY and CDR2 SMNVEV (reference sequence). Trimming took off 6 bases at V and 9 bases at J, with 15 bases between the two ends. The CDR3 sequence is 13 residues long.

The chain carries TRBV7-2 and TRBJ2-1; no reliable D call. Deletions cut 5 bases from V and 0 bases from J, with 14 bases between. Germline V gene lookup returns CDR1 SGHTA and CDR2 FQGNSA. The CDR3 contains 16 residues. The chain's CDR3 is CASSTYGPSSYNEQFF. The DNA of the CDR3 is TGTGCCAGCAGCACATATGGCCCCTCCTCCTACAATGAGCAGTTCTTC.

The CDR3 DNA reads TGCGCCAGCAGTGACCTAACCGTGGGACTAGCGGGGAATGAGCAGTTCTTC. Amino acid sequence: CASSDLTVGLAGNEQFF. J is TRBJ2-1 and V is TRBV10-2; 13 nucleotides match TRBD2. The CDR3 consists of 17 residues. After removal of 3 bases from V and 7 bases from J, the junction contained 9 bases not matched to a gene. Germline V gene data show CDR1 as WSHSY and CDR2 as SAAADI.

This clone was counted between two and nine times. The DNA of the CDR3 is TGCGCCAGCAGCCCCTCGGCAGGGGGTTACCTGGGCTACACCTTC. Translated: CASSPSAGGYLGYTF. J is TRBJ1-2 and V is TRBV4-1; 7 bases match TRBD1. This CDR3 comprises 15 residues. CDR1 MGHRA and CDR2 YSYEKL come from the germline V gene. With 4 bases clipped from V and 8 bases from J, the junction kept 13 bases outside the gene matches.

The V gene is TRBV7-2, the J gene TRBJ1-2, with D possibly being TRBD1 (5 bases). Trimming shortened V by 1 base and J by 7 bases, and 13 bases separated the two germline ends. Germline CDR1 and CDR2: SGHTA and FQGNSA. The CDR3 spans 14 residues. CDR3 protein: CASSLGVSGLGYTF. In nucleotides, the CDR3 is TGTGCCAGCAGCTTAGGAGTATCAGGGCTTGGCTACACCTTC.

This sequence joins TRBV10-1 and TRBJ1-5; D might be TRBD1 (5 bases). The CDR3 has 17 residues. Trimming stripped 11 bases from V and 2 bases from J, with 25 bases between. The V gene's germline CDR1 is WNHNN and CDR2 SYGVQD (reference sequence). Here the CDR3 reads CAPSRGGTLSGNQPQHF. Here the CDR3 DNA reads TGCGCCCCTTCCCGTGGGGGGACCTTATCTGGCAATCAGCCCCAGCATTTT.

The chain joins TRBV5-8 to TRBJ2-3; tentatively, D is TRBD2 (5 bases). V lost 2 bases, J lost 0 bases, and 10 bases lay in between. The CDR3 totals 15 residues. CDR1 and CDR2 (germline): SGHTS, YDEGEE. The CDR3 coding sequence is TGTGCCAGCAGCTTTAGGACTCCTAGCACAGATACGCAGTATTTT. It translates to CASSFRTPSTDTQYF.

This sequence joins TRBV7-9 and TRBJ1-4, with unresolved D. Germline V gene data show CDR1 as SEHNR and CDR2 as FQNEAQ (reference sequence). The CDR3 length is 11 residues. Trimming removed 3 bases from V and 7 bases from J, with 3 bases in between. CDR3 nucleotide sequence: TGTGCCAGCAGCTTTGGTGAAAAACTGTTTTTT. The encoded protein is CASSFGEKLFF.

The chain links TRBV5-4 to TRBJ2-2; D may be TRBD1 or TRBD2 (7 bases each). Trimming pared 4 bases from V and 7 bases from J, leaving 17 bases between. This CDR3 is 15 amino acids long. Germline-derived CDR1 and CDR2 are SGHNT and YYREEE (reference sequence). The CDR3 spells CASSPRGGLGGELFF. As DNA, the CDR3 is TGTGCCAGCAGCCCCAGGGGGGGGCTGGGCGGGGAGCTGTTTTTT.

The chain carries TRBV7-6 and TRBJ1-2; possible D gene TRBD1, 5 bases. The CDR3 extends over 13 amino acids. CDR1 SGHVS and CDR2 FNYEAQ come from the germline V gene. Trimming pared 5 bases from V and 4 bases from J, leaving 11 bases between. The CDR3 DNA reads TGTGCCAGCAGCAGGGACGGGCCCTATGGCTACACCTTC. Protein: CASSRDGPYGYTF.

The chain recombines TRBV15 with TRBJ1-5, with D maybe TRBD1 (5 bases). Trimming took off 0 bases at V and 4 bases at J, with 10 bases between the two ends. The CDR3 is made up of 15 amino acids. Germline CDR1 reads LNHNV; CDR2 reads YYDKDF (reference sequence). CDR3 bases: TGTGCCACCAGCAGAGATCCCGGGGGGAATCAGCCCCAGCATTTT. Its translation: CATSRDPGGNQPQHF.

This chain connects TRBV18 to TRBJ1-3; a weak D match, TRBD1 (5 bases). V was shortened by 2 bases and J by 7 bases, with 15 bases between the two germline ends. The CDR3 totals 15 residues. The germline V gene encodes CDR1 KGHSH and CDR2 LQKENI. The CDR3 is CASSPTGQLLNTIYF. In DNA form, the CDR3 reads TGTGCCAGCTCACCAACAGGCCAGCTTCTCAACACCATATATTTT.

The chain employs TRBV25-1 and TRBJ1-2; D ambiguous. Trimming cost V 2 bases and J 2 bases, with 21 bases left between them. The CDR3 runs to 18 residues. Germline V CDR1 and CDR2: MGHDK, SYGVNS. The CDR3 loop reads CASSEIDPPDRVNYGYTF. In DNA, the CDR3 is TGTGCCAGCAGTGAAATCGATCCCCCAGATCGGGTAAACTATGGCTACACCTTC.

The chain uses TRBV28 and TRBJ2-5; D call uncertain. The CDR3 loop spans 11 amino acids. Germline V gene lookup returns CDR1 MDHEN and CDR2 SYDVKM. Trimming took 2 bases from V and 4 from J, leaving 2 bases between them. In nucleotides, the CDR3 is TGTGCCAGCAGTTTAGGAGAGACCCAGTACTTC. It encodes CASSLGETQYF.

The CDR3 sequence is CAWSVLQTNTGELFF. The CDR3 DNA reads as TGTGCCTGGAGTGTTTTGCAGACGAACACCGGGGAGCTGTTTTTT. This sequence joins TRBV30 and TRBJ2-2; D is uncertain. Looked up from germline, CDR1 is GTSNPN and CDR2 is SVGIG (reference sequence). V dropped 0 bases and J dropped 0 bases, with 8 bases sitting between them. The CDR3 has 15 residues.

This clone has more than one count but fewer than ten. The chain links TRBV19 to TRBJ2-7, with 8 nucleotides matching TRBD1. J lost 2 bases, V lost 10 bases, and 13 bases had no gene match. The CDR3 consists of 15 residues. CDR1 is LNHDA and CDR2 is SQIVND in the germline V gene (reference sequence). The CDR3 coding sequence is TGTGCCACCCTGGGCCAGGGGGCAGATCCCTACGAGCAGTACTTC. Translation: CATLGQGADPYEQYF.

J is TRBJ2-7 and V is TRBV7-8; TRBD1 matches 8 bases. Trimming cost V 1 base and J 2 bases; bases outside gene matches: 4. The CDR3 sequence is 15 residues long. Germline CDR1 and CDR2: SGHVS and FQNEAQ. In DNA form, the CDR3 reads TGTGCCAGCAGCTTAGTTTGGACAGGGACCTACGAGCAGTACTTC. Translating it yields CASSLVWTGTYEQYF.

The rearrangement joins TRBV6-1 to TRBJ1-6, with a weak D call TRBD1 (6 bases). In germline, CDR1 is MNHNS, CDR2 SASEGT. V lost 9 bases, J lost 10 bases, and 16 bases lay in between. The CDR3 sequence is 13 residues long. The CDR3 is CASETGQRSPLHF. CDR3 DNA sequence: TGTGCCAGTGAGACAGGCCAGCGGTCACCCCTCCACTTT.

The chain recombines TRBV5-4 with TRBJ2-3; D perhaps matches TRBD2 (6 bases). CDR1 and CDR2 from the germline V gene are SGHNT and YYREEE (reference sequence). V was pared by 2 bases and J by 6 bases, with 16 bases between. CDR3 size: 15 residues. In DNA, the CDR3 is TGTGCCAGCAGCTTTTCTACCGGGAGAGATGATACGCAGTATTTT. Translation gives CASSFSTGRDDTQYF.

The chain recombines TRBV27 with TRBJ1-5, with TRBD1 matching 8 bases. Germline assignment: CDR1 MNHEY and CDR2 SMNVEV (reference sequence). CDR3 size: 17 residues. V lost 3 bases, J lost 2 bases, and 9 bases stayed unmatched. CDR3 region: CASSFAQGAMRNQPQHF. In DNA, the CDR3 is TGTGCCAGCAGTTTTGCGCAGGGGGCGATGCGCAATCAGCCCCAGCATTTT.

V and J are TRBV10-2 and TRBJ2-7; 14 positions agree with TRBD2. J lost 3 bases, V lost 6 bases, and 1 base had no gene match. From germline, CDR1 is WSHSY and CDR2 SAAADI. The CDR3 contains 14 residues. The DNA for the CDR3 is TGCGCCAGCAGGGGGACTAGCGGGGGCTACGAGCAGTACTTC. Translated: CASRGTSGGYEQYF.

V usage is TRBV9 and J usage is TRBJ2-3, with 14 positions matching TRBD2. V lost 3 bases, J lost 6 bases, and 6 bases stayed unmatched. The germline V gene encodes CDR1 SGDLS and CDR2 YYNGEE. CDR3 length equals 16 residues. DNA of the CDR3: TGTGCCAGCAGCGCTGGACTAGCGGGAGGATTTGATACGCAGTATTTT. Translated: CASSAGLAGGFDTQYF. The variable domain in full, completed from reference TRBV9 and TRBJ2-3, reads DSGVTQTPKHLITATGQRVTLRCSPRSGDLSVYWYQQSLDQGLQFLIQYYNGEERAKGNILERFSAQQFPDLHSELNLSSLELGDSALYFCASSAGLAGGFDTQYFGPGTRLTVL.

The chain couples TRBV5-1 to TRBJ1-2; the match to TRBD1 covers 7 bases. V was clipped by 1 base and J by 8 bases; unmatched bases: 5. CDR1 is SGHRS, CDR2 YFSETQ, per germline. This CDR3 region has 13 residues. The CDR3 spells CASSLSGQRGYTF. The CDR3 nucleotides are TGCGCCAGCAGCTTGTCGGGACAGCGGGGCTACACCTTC.